This T cell receptor beta chain originates from a study of blood T cell repertoires in COVID-19. Here immunoSEQ multiplex PCR was the method, and the copy in TCRdb shows in-frame clones only, minus some. The sample comprises roughly 86,000 clones, about 80% of which are singletons, and around 2.1% rests with the top ten. Germline loops: CDR1 MDHEN, CDR2 SYDVKM. CDR3 length equals 19 residues. Trimming removed 4 bases from V and 1 base from J; junction bases left unmatched: 6. This chain connects TRBV28 to TRBJ2-2; 16 bases agree with TRBD2. The sample consisted of peripheral blood. This TCR was recovered from a woman between 65 and 79 years old with acute or convalescent COVID-19. The CDR3 here is CASSSPGLAGGQNTGELFF. The CDR3 DNA reads as TGTGCCAGCAGTTCCCCGGGACTAGCGGGGGGGCAGAACACCGGGGAGCTGTTTTTT.